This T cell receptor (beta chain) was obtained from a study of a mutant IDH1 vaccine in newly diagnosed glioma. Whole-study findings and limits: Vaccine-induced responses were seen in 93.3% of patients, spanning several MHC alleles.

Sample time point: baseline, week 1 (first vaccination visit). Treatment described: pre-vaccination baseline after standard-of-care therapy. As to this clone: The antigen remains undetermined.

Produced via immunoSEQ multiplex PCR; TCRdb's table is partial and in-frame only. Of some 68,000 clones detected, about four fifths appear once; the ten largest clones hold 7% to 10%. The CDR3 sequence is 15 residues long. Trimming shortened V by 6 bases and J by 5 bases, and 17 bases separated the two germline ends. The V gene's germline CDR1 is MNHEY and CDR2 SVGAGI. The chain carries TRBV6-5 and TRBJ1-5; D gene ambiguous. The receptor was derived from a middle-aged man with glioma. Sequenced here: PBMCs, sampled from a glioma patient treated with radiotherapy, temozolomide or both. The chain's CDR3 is CASSTTVGGDQPQHF. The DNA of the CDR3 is TGTGCCAGCAGCACAACGGTTGGTGGGGATCAGCCCCAGCATTTT.